This TCR beta chain originates from a study of T cells in Graves' hyperthyroidism and ophthalmopathy. The V end lost 2 bases, the J end lost 3 bases, and 10 bases lay between the germline ends. The germline gives CDR1 KGHSH, CDR2 LQKENI. The CDR3 length is 14 residues. Researchers took RNA transcripts and amplified the TCR beta CDR3 regions from them. First-round RT-PCR with HTBI primers amplified the TCR CDR3 region. TCRdb independently ran MiXCR on the multiplex PCR reads; one entry per CDR3 protein. The table has 650,000 to 700,000 distinct CDR3 sequences, roughly 17% seen once; the top ten hold roughly a sixth. Every diagnosis used clinical symptoms, serum thyroxine and TRAb, thyroid ultrasound and orbital computed tomography.

Sequenced sample: blood. The chain recombines TRBV18 with TRBJ2-5; possibly TRBD2 for D (5 bases). This sequence originates from a man between 45 and 60 years old with Graves' hyperthyroidism. The CDR3 spells CASSPAGRKETQYF. The CDR3 DNA is TGTGCCAGCTCACCAGCGGGCAGAAAAGAGACCCAGTACTTC.